The 23 T cell receptor beta chains below were found in one sample sequenced in a study of regulatory T cells in long-lasting Graves disease (dated by TCRdb to about 2021). Library prep was done by multiplex PCR. Sequencer: Illumina HiSeq 4000. To build TCR beta libraries, CDR3 regions were amplified by Arm-PCR using iRepertoire HTBI primers. In TCRdb, the public reads were trimmed at Q25 with fastp and aligned with MiXCR, with productive beta chains retained. Every entry covers one CDR3 protein and lists the most common genes and DNA from its rows. For this sample there are approximately 440,000 distinct CDR3 sequences; around 22% appear just once. The ten top clones hold approximately 28% of the sample. The time point tag for this specimen amounts to: persistent/refractory GD, antithyroid drugs over 5 years with positive TRAb. For both TCR sequencing and RNA sequencing, RNA was extracted from PBMCs in TRIzol.

Here the sequenced sample was peripheral blood mononuclear cells (PBMCs), taken when the disease was refractory, from a patient treated with antithyroid drugs. Receptors were obtained from a female donor with Graves disease.

In regard to this clonotype: A read error may produce the germline difference seen at one junction end. The V gene is TRBV13, the J gene TRBJ1-6; the D is unclear. CDR3 length: 14 amino acids. The germline CDR1 and CDR2 sequences are PRHDT and FYEKMQ (reference sequence). In DNA, the CDR3 is TGTGCCAGCAGCTTTTTAGGGAGAAATTCACTCCTCCACTTT. Amino acid sequence: CASSFLGRNSLLHF.

CDR3 sequence: CASSSPGGSTGELFF. As DNA, the CDR3 is TGTGCCAGCAGTTCCCCGGGCGGGAGTACCGGGGAGCTGTTTTTT. This rearrangement joins TRBV28 to TRBJ2-2, with 7 bases fitting TRBD2. Losses at the gene ends were 4 bases for V and 5 bases for J; bases not matched to a gene: 7. The germline V gene encodes CDR1 MDHEN and CDR2 SYDVKM. The CDR3 has 15 amino acids.

This clonotype came up a few times. The chain carries TRBV27 and TRBJ2-2, with D hard to call. Deletions cut 3 bases from V and 3 bases from J, with 8 bases between. The CDR3 contains 14 residues. Germline CDR1 and CDR2: MNHEY and SMNVEV (reference sequence). The CDR3 spells CASSFLMDTGELFF. Written as DNA, the CDR3 is TGTGCCAGCAGTTTTTTGATGGACACCGGGGAGCTGTTTTTT.

For the CDR3, the DNA is TGTGCCAGCAGCCCCTATGACGCGGAAAAACTGTTTTTT. The encoded protein is CASSPYDAEKLFF. This rearrangement joins TRBV5-6 to TRBJ1-4; no reliable D call. Per the germline V gene, CDR1 is SGHDT and CDR2 is YYEEEE. The CDR3 is 13 residues long. V gave up 4 bases and J gave up 8 bases, with 12 bases separating them.

The CDR3: CSVGLSGGAGNTEAFF. CDR3 coding DNA: TGCAGCGTTGGTCTTTCAGGGGGCGCGGGGAACACTGAAGCTTTCTTT. V is TRBV29-1 and J is TRBJ1-1; 8 bases agree with TRBD1. This CDR3 is 16 amino acids long. V lost 4 bases, J lost 1 base, and 11 bases stayed unmatched. Germline V gene lookup returns CDR1 SQVTM and CDR2 ANQGSEA. The full variable domain, rest sourced from reference TRBV29-1 and TRBJ1-1, is SAVISQKPSRDICQRGTSLTIQCQVDSQVTMMFWYRQQPGQSLTLIATANQGSEATYESGFVIDKFPISRPNLTFSTLTVSNMSPEDSSIYLCSVGLSGGAGNTEAFFGQGTRLTVV.

The chain uses TRBV6-2 or TRBV6-3 and TRBJ1-1; D may be TRBD1 (6 bases). Germline values: CDR1 MNHEY, CDR2 SVGEGT. The CDR3 is 16 amino acids. V lost 8 bases and J lost 0, with 19 bases in between. The CDR3 here is CASRGAWTHMNTEAFF. The CDR3 nucleotides are TGTGCCAGCCGGGGGGCTTGGACCCATATGAACACTGAAGCTTTCTTT.

V usage is TRBV7-9 and J usage is TRBJ1-2; D is possibly TRBD1 (5 bases). V was pared by 5 bases and J by 6 bases, with 10 bases between. This CDR3 comprises 12 residues. Looked up from germline, CDR1 is SEHNR and CDR2 is FQNEAQ (reference sequence). The CDR3 DNA reads TGTGCCAGCAGCACTCAGGGTCATGGCTACACCTTC. Amino acids: CASSTQGHGYTF.

This clonotype was detected many times. The chain joins TRBV28 to TRBJ2-7; D remains ambiguous. CDR1 is MDHEN, CDR2 SYDVKM, per germline. Trimming left V 6 bases short and J 3 bases short, with 15 bases between. CDR3 length: 14 residues. The CDR3 region is CASSSMGILYEQYF. CDR3 nucleotides: TGTGCCAGCAGCTCCATGGGGATTCTCTACGAGCAGTACTTC.

The rearrangement uses TRBV7-2 and TRBJ2-1, with 7 nucleotides matching TRBD2. The J segment lost 12 bases and the V segment lost 1 base, leaving 12 bases of the junction unmatched. This CDR3 contains 15 residues. Germline CDR1 is SGHTA and CDR2 is FQGNSA. This chain's CDR3 is CASSLGGGRETGQFF. The CDR3 nucleotides read TGTGCCAGCAGCTTAGGCGGCGGGAGAGAAACTGGGCAGTTCTTC.

This clonotype was detected only a few times. The CDR3 coding sequence is TGTGCCAGCAGTTACGGCGGCGGGAGGGCCTGGATTGAGCAGTTCTTC. This encodes CASSYGGGRAWIEQFF. The V call is TRBV6-5, the J call TRBJ2-1; 9 bases agree with TRBD2. The V and J ends lost 2 bases and 9 bases, in that order; junction bases with no gene match: 11. The CDR3 length is 16 residues. In germline, CDR1 is MNHEY, CDR2 SVGAGI.

This clonotype was counted at least ten times. The gene calls are TRBV10-2 and TRBJ2-5; 13 bases are a match to TRBD2. CDR3 length equals 15 residues. In germline, CDR1 is WSHSY, CDR2 SAAADI. The J segment lost 4 bases and the V segment lost 7 bases, leaving 6 bases of the junction unmatched. In DNA, the CDR3 is TGCGCCAGCACAGAATGGACTAGCGGGAGAGAGACCCAGTACTTC. Translated, it gives CASTEWTSGRETQYF.

V and J are TRBV2 and TRBJ2-3; 13 positions match TRBD2. Germline loops: CDR1 SNHLY, CDR2 FYNNEI. Trimming at V came to 5 bases and at J to 0 bases, leaving 8 bases not matched to a gene. The CDR3 runs 18 residues. The chain's CDR3 is CASSFGLAGDLSTDTQYF. Written as DNA, the CDR3 is TGTGCCAGCAGTTTCGGACTAGCGGGGGATTTAAGCACAGATACGCAGTATTTT. Together with reference TRBV2 and TRBJ2-3, the CDR3 gives the full variable domain: EPEVTQTPSHQVTQMGQEVILRCVPISNHLYFYWYRQILGQKVEFLVSFYNNEISEKSEIFDDQFSVERPDGSNFTLKIRSTKLEDSAMYFCASSFGLAGDLSTDTQYFGPGTRLTVL.

This chain connects TRBV19 to TRBJ1-1, with D perhaps matching TRBD1 (6 bases). Germline CDR1 LNHDA, CDR2 SQIVND (reference sequence). V lost 3 bases and J lost 5, with 16 bases in between. The CDR3 contains 15 residues. The CDR3 sequence: CASSISPGGQTEAFF. CDR3 bases: TGTGCCAGTAGTATTTCCCCCGGGGGGCAAACTGAAGCTTTCTTT.

This clonotype showed up many times. CDR3 bases: TGTGCCAGCAGGGGACAGGGGCTGAACACTGAAGCTTTCTTT. Translating gives CASRGQGLNTEAFF. The rearrangement links TRBV2 to TRBJ1-1; 10 bases align to TRBD1. The CDR3 runs 14 residues. CDR1 is SNHLY, CDR2 FYNNEI, per germline. V lost 6 bases to trimming and J lost 0 bases; unmatched junction nucleotides: 1.

V gene TRBV29-1 combines with J gene TRBJ2-5, with a tentative D call TRBD1 (5 bases). V was clipped by 4 bases and J by 5 bases, with 11 bases between them. CDR1 is SQVTM and CDR2 is ANQGSEA in the germline V gene. The CDR3 spans 12 residues. CDR3 sequence (DNA): TGCAGCGTTGTAAGGGGTGGGGAGACCCAGTACTTC. Translating gives CSVVRGGETQYF. Complete variable domain (other parts from reference TRBV29-1 and TRBJ2-5): SAVISQKPSRDICQRGTSLTIQCQVDSQVTMMFWYRQQPGQSLTLIATANQGSEATYESGFVIDKFPISRPNLTFSTLTVSNMSPEDSSIYLCSVVRGGETQYFGPGTRLLVL.

This clonotype appeared a few times. The chain combines TRBV19 with TRBJ1-5; 8 bases line up with TRBD1. CDR3 size: 15 residues. Germline values: CDR1 LNHDA, CDR2 SQIVND (reference sequence). Unmatched junction bases numbered 7, after V lost 7 bases and J lost 2 bases. The CDR3 sequence is CASMDRVGGNQPQHF. CDR3 sequence (DNA): TGTGCCAGTATGGACAGGGTCGGGGGCAATCAGCCCCAGCATTTT.

There are a few counts of this clonotype. The chain employs TRBV7-2 and TRBJ2-2; no firm D call. V was trimmed by 1 base and J by 6 bases, leaving 12 bases between them. The CDR3 is made up of 15 amino acids. CDR1 is SGHTA, CDR2 FQGNSA, per germline. The CDR3 region has the DNA TGTGCCAGCAGCTTAGGGCCAGGTTTCGCCGGGGAGCTGTTTTTT. Translation: CASSLGPGFAGELFF.

The chain carries TRBV10-3 and TRBJ2-3, with D tentatively TRBD1 (6 bases). Germline V CDR1 and CDR2: ENHRY, SYGVKD. Trimming took 10 bases from V and 8 from J, leaving 13 bases between them. The CDR3 loop spans 11 amino acids. CDR3 region: CATRGTATQYF. CDR3 coding DNA: TGTGCCACCAGGGGAACCGCTACGCAGTATTTT.

The gene calls are TRBV4-1 and TRBJ2-7; no firm D call. V lost 6 bases and J lost 4, with 16 bases in between. Germline values: CDR1 MGHRA, CDR2 YSYEKL. CDR3 length: 14 residues. CDR3 bases: TGCGCCAGCAGTTTACCGGGTGGATATTACGAGCAGTACTTC. Translation gives CASSLPGGYYEQYF.

In this sample, this clonotype turned up a few times. The chain joins TRBV6-1 to TRBJ2-5, with 7 bases lining up with TRBD2. Germline V gene sequence: CDR1 MNHNS, CDR2 SASEGT. The CDR3 consists of 14 residues. V lost 7 bases to trimming and J lost 5 bases; unmatched junction nucleotides: 10. The CDR3 sequence: CASTGSGAGETQYF. For the CDR3, the DNA is TGTGCCAGCACAGGAAGCGGGGCTGGGGAGACCCAGTACTTC.

The chain is built from TRBV20-1 and TRBJ1-5, with a tentative D call TRBD1 (5 bases). Germline V gene sequence: CDR1 DFQATT, CDR2 SNEGSKA (reference sequence). With 3 bases removed from V and 9 bases from J, the gap between germline ends came to 18 bases. The CDR3 contains 14 residues. The CDR3 DNA reads as TGCAGTGCTAGGGCAGGGCAGGGAATATGGCCCCAGCATTTT. It encodes CSARAGQGIWPQHF.

This clonotype has ten or more counts. DNA for the CDR3: TGTGCCAGCAGCTCGTTGGCGGAGACCCAGTACTTC. This gives the protein CASSSLAETQYF. V is TRBV7-2 and J is TRBJ2-5, with D unclear. Looked up from germline, CDR1 is SGHTA and CDR2 is FQGNSA. This CDR3 is 12 amino acids long. V dropped 4 bases and J dropped 5 bases, with 8 bases sitting between them.

The chain couples TRBV7-8 to TRBJ1-1; a possible D gene is TRBD1 (5 bases). V shed 1 base and J shed 3 bases, with 9 bases lying between them. Germline V gene data show CDR1 as SGHVS and CDR2 as FQNEAQ. This CDR3 contains 14 residues. CDR3 in DNA: TGTGCCAGCAGCTTAGATGGGGGGGACACTGAAGCTTTCTTT. Its protein is CASSLDGGDTEAFF.